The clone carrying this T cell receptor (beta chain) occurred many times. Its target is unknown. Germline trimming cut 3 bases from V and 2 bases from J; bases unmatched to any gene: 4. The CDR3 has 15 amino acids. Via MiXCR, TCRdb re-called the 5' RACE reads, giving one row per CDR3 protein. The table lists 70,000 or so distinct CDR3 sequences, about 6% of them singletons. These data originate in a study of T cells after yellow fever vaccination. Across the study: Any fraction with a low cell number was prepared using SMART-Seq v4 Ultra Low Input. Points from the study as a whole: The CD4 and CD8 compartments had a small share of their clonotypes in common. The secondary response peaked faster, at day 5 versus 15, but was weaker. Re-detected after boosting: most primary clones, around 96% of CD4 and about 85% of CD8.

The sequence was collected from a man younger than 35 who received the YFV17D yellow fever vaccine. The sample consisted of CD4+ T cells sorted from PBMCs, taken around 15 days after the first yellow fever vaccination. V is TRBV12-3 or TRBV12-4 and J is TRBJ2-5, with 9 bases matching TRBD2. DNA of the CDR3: TGTGCCAGCAGTTTCCTAGCGGGGTCTCAAGAGACCCAGTACTTC. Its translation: CASSFLAGSQETQYF.